One TCR beta chain is described in this entry. The antigen is unknown. This sample stems from a study of T cells after yellow fever vaccination. Notes on the study in general: Abundant bulk-derived clonotypes could contaminate FACS-sorted repertoires. Detected again after the booster were most primary-vaccination clones, at approximately 96% CD4 and approximately 87% CD8.

Synthesis of TCR cDNA relied on 5'RACE template switching, which attached a universal primer site and UMIs. MiXCR, applied by TCRdb to the 5' RACE reads, yields one record per CDR3 protein. The top ten hold over 15% of the sample, which has 250,000 to 350,000 distinct CDR3 sequences, around 6.8% seen once. The germline gives CDR1 DFQATT, CDR2 SNEGSKA (reference sequence). This CDR3 region has 12 residues. Trimming removed 1 base from V and 8 bases from J, with 9 bases in between. This receptor was identified in a man between 18 and 29 years old who received the YFV17D yellow fever vaccine. Sequences were derived from PBMCs, sampled roughly seven weeks after the first yellow fever vaccination. V is TRBV20-1 and J is TRBJ2-4; tentative D call: TRBD2 (6 bases). CDR3 sequence (DNA): TGCAGTGCTAGAGGGGAGGTGGACATTCAGTACTTC. Amino acids: CSARGEVDIQYF.